These T cell receptor beta chains were read from a single sample in a study of blood T cells in healthy people across ages. TCRdb recomputed calls from the 5' RACE reads with MiXCR, one row per CDR3 protein. This sample has 700,000 to 950,000 distinct CDR3 sequences, with 55% to 70% found just once. The specimen was blood. Receptor source: a man aged 25-45 years in good health. Each CDR3 is given with its conserved first and last residue. D genes are given only for firm matches. Rows give clone size only sometimes, using once, few, many, or a class for an expanded clone.

>TRBV30|TRBJ2-7|NA|TRBD1
TGTGCCTGGAGTCCCTGGACAGGGGGCCCCAACTACGAGCAGTACTTC
CAWSPWTGGPNYEQYF
>TRBV15|TRBJ2-5|few|NA
TGTGCCACCAGTATTGGAGGAGAGACCCAGTACTTC
CATSIGGETQYF
>TRBV4-3|TRBJ2-6|NA|TRBD1
TGCGCCAGCAGCCAAGATGTCAGGGGGCGCATCGGGGCCAACGTCCTGACTTTC
CASSQDVRGRIGANVLTF
>TRBV7-2|TRBJ2-6|few|NA
TGTGCCAGCAGCTTAGGCCGGGGGAGTCCTGGGGCCAACGTCCTGACTTTC
CASSLGRGSPGANVLTF
>TRBV7-9|TRBJ2-7|NA|TRBD2
TGTGCCAGCAGCCCCGGGACTAGAAGCGAACGACACGAGCAGTACTTC
CASSPGTRSERHEQYF
>TRBV12-3/TRBV12-4|TRBJ2-1|few|TRBD2
TGTGCCAGCAGCAAGGGGCGGGGGGCTAGCTCCTACAATGAGCAGTTCTTC
CASSKGRGASSYNEQFF
>TRBV7-9|TRBJ1-1|NA|NA
TGTGCCAGCAGCGGGGGAGGGGAGGCTTTCTTT
CASSGGGEAFF
>TRBV10-3|TRBJ1-2|NA|TRBD1
TGTGCCATCAGTGCCCCGACAGGGTTTGGCTACACCTTC
CAISAPTGFGYTF
>TRBV9|TRBJ2-1|NA|NA
TGTGCCAGCAGCGTCGGAGTCACTAGGCCCGAGGGAGAGCAGTTCTTC
CASSVGVTRPEGEQFF
>TRBV5-1|TRBJ2-1|NA|NA
TGCGCCAGCGGGGGGCCGGAGGACTGGTCTATCCGCGAGCAGTTCTTC
CASGGPEDWSIREQFF
>TRBV6-5|TRBJ2-7|NA|TRBD1
TGTGCCAGCAGTTACGCCCCGGGACAGGGATCCTACGAGCAGTACTTC
CASSYAPGQGSYEQYF
>TRBV7-2|TRBJ2-1|few|TRBD2
TGTGCCAGCAGCCCAACTAGCGGGAGGGCCCGTGAGCAGTTCTTC
CASSPTSGRAREQFF
>TRBV20-1|TRBJ2-4|NA|NA
TGCAGTGCTAAAGGGTTTGCCAAAAACATTCAGTACTTC
CSAKGFAKNIQYF
>TRBV21-1|TRBJ2-3|NA|NA
TGTGCCAGCCCCGGGGGGGTGGTGGATACGCAGTATTTT
CASPGGVVDTQYF
>TRBV11-2|TRBJ2-5|NA|NA
TGTGCCAGCACCCCCTCAGGGTCGAGGGAGACCCAGTACTTC
CASTPSGSRETQYF
>TRBV20-1|TRBJ2-3|NA|TRBD2
TGCAGTGCTCTCTCCGAACTAGCGTCCGGCTCAGATACGCAGTATTTT
CSALSELASGSDTQYF
>TRBV6-8|TRBJ2-7|many|TRBD2
TGTGCCAGCAGGAGTCAGGGGACTAGCGGCTACGAGCAGTACTTC
CASRSQGTSGYEQYF
>TRBV4-2|TRBJ2-4|NA|NA
TGTGCCAGCAGTCCTACTAATCGGGGGGCCACTGACATTCAGTACTTC
CASSPTNRGATDIQYF
>TRBV7-9|TRBJ2-3|NA|NA
TGTGCCAGCAGCTATCAAGCAACAGATACGCAGTATTTT
CASSYQATDTQYF
>TRBV25-1|TRBJ2-7|few|NA
TGTGCCAGCGACAGACGTCCGCCCGAGCAGTACTTC
CASDRRPPEQYF
>TRBV7-2|TRBJ2-6|NA|NA
TGTGCCAGCAGCTTAAATCCTTCTGGGGCCAACGTCCTGACTTTC
CASSLNPSGANVLTF
>TRBV6-1|TRBJ2-1|NA|TRBD2
TGTGCCAGCAGTGAGACTAGCGGGGGGCGAGGTGAGCAGTTCTTC
CASSETSGGRGEQFF
>TRBV6-5|TRBJ2-1|NA|TRBD2
TGTGCCAGCAGTTACCGGCTAGCGGGAGTAGGGGAGCAGTTCTTC
CASSYRLAGVGEQFF
>TRBV7-6|TRBJ2-7|NA|NA
TGTGCCAGCAGCTTAGAGGTGGGGAACTCCTACGAGCAGTACTTC
CASSLEVGNSYEQYF
>TRBV15|TRBJ2-4|few|NA
TGTGCCACCAGCAGAGAAGGTACAGCTCGGATTCAGTACTTC
CATSREGTARIQYF
>TRBV20-1|TRBJ2-6|NA|NA
TGCAGTGCTACCCAGGGGTTTCAACTCTCTGGGGCCAACGTCCTGACTTTC
CSATQGFQLSGANVLTF
>TRBV6-5|TRBJ2-2|NA|NA
TGTGCCAGCAGGCGGACGGTGCCTGACACCGGGGAGCTGTTTTTT
CASRRTVPDTGELFF
>TRBV20-1|TRBJ1-5|NA|TRBD1
TGCAGTGCTAGAGTGGGGGACAGGGGGCGCGGACAGCCCCAGCATTTT
CSARVGDRGRGQPQHF
>TRBV29-1|TRBJ2-5|many|NA
TGCAGCGTACTAGCTTGGGAGACCCAGTACTTC
CSVLAWETQYF
>TRBV20-1|TRBJ2-7|NA|NA
TGCAGTGCTCCCCCATCCGTGAGGGGGGGGCCCTACGAGCAGTACTTC
CSAPPSVRGGPYEQYF
>TRBV6-2/TRBV6-3|TRBJ2-1|few|TRBD2
TGTGCCAGCAGTCTCGAGCCTAGCGGGAGCCATGAGCAGTTCTTC
CASSLEPSGSHEQFF
>TRBV6-2/TRBV6-3|TRBJ2-7|few|TRBD1
TGTGCCAGCAGTCGGGACAGCGATAACTCCTACGAGCAGTACTTC
CASSRDSDNSYEQYF
>TRBV29-1|TRBJ1-2|once|TRBD1
TGCAGCGTTGGCGACAGGGCTGGCTACACCTTC
CSVGDRAGYTF
>TRBV30|TRBJ2-3|few|TRBD2
TGTGCCTCTTACCTAGCGGGGGATCAATACCGAGATACGCAGTATTTT
CASYLAGDQYRDTQYF
>TRBV10-3|TRBJ2-7|NA|TRBD1
TGTGCCATCAGCCCAACCGGGACAGGGATGTACGAGCAGTACTTC
CAISPTGTGMYEQYF
>TRBV3-1|TRBJ2-1|NA|TRBD2
TGTGCCAGCAGACAAAGCGGGGGGGTGTACAATGAGCAGTTCTTC
CASRQSGGVYNEQFF
>TRBV5-6|TRBJ2-5|NA|TRBD2
TGTGCCAGCAGCTCCCCTCATATAGCGGGGGAAGAGACCCAGTACTTC
CASSSPHIAGEETQYF
>TRBV3-1|TRBJ2-7|NA|NA
TGTGCCAGCAGCCAAGATCCGAGCTCCTGCAATGAGCAGTACTTC
CASSQDPSSCNEQYF
>TRBV10-3|TRBJ1-2|NA|NA
TGTGCCATCAGGCCTAAAGACAGCAACTATGGCTACACCTTC
CAIRPKDSNYGYTF
>TRBV7-2|TRBJ2-7|few|TRBD2
TGTGCCAGCAGCTTATATACGGCGGGGGTGAATACCTACGAGCAGTACTTC
CASSLYTAGVNTYEQYF